The 6 T cell receptor beta chains listed next were all sequenced from one sample in a study of blood T cells in healthy people across ages. Primed by a sample-barcoded 5' primer and a J-beta primer mix, a second PCR proceeded for about 6 to 12 cycles. A single record per CDR3 protein comes from TCRdb applying MiXCR to the 5' RACE reads. The sample lists 1.8 million or so distinct CDR3 sequences, about two fifths occurring once. The sequenced sample consisted of blood. Source of these receptors: a human donor in good health.

The chain combines TRBV27 with TRBJ2-1, with D tentatively TRBD2 (6 bases). Germline V CDR1 and CDR2: MNHEY, SMNVEV (reference sequence). CDR3 length: 14 residues. V was shortened by 8 bases and J by 4 bases, with 15 bases between the two germline ends. CDR3: CASRIGGVYNEQFF. The CDR3 DNA is TGTGCCAGCCGAATAGGCGGGGTTTACAATGAGCAGTTCTTC.

This clonotype was detected only a few times. The chain has TRBV7-2 and TRBJ2-3; D might be TRBD1 or TRBD2, each matching 5 bases. Trimming removed 5 bases from V and 0 bases from J, with 15 bases in between. Per germline, CDR1 SGHTA and CDR2 FQGNSA. This CDR3 is 16 amino acids long. The DNA for the CDR3 is TGTGCCAGCAGCCTTAAGCGGACAACTAGCACAGATACGCAGTATTTT. Encoded protein: CASSLKRTTSTDTQYF. The whole variable domain, filled in from reference TRBV7-2 and TRBJ2-3, reads GAGVSQSPSNKVTEKGKDVELRCDPISGHTALYWYRQSLGQGLEFLIYFQGNSAPDKSGLPSDRFSAERTGGSVSTLTIQRTQQEDSAVYLCASSLKRTTSTDTQYFGPGTRLTVL.

This chain uses TRBV7-6 with TRBJ2-1; 10 bases align to TRBD2. The ends lost 5 bases at V and 0 bases at J; junction bases unmatched: 4. The germline V gene encodes CDR1 SGHVS and CDR2 FNYEAQ. The CDR3 is made up of 16 amino acids. The CDR3 DNA follows: TGTGCCAGCAGCCTCCTAGCGGGGGACTCCTACAATGAGCAGTTCTTC. This encodes CASSLLAGDSYNEQFF.

This clonotype was found many times. This rearrangement joins TRBV4-3 to TRBJ2-7; D call uncertain. CDR1 is LGHNA, CDR2 YSLEER, per germline. This CDR3 contains 17 residues. Trimming cost V 0 bases and J 5 bases, with 20 bases left between them. The CDR3 DNA follows: TGCGCCAGCAGCCAAGATCAGAGTTGGTCAGAGGAAGACGAGCAGTACTTC. Translated, it gives CASSQDQSWSEEDEQYF.

The rearrangement uses TRBV28 and TRBJ2-5; TRBD1 matches 7 bases. Trimming took 3 bases from V and 3 from J; bases not matched to a gene: 4. Germline assignment: CDR1 MDHEN and CDR2 SYDVKM. The CDR3 is made up of 14 amino acids. CDR3 nucleotides: TGTGCCAGCAGTTTCGGGGACAGAGAAGAGACCCAGTACTTC. Its translation: CASSFGDREETQYF.

The rearrangement uses TRBV12-3 or TRBV12-4 and TRBJ1-2, with D unclear. The CDR3 has 13 amino acids. The germline V and J ends were trimmed by 3 bases and 7 bases, with 12 bases remaining between them. CDR3 bases: TGTGCCAGCAGTTTGGCTGGTATTGGTGGCTACACCTTC. Translated: CASSLAGIGGYTF.